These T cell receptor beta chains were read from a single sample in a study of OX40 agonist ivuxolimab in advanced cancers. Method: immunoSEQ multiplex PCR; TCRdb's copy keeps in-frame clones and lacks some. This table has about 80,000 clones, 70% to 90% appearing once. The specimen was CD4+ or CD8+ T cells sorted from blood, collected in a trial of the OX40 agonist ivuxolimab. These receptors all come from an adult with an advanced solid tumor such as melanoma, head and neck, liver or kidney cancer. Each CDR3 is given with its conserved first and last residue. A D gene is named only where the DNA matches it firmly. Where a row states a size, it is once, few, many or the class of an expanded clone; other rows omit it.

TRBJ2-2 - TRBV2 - CASSEALGGTGELFF TGTGCCAGCAGTGAAGCTCTTGGGGGAACCGGGGAGCTGTTTTTT
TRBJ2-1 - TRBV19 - CASSIAGGPSYNEQFF TGTGCCAGTAGTATAGCTGGCGGTCCCTCCTACAATGAGCAGTTCTTC
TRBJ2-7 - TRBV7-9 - CASSLGSVNEQYF TGTGCCAGCAGCCTCGGCTCGGTTAACGAGCAGTACTTC
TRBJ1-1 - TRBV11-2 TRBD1 CASSPTLAGQGAFF TGTGCCAGCAGCCCAACCCTGGCGGGACAGGGGGCTTTCTTT
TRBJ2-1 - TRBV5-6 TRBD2 CASSYLAGGAFHNEQFF TGTGCCAGCAGCTATTTAGCGGGAGGGGCTTTTCACAATGAGCAGTTCTTC
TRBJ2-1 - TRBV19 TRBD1 CASRVTGINEQFF TGTGCCAGTAGGGTGACAGGGATTAATGAGCAGTTCTTC
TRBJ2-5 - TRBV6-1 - CASSESPWYQETQYF TGTGCCAGCAGTGAAAGTCCGTGGTACCAAGAGACCCAGTACTTC
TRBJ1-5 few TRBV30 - CAWSTSNQPQHF TGTGCCTGGAGTACTAGCAATCAGCCCCAGCATTTT
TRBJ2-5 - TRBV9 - CASSRWKGETQYF TGTGCCAGCAGCCGTTGGAAAGGGGAGACCCAGTACTTC
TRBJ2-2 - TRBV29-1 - CSVERGYRGELFF TGCAGCGTTGAGAGGGGCTACCGCGGGGAGCTGTTTTTT
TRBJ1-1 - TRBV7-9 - CASSLGETEAFF TGTGCCAGCAGCTTAGGCGAGACTGAAGCTTTCTTT
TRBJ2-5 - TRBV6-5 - CASSSRQVRETQYF TGTGCCAGCAGTTCAAGGCAGGTCCGGGAGACCCAGTACTTC
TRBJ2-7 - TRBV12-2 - CASRFASRYYEQYF TGTGCAAGTCGCTTCGCTAGCAGATATTACGAGCAGTACTTC
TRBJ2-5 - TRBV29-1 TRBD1 CSVIDDDRGIRETQYF TGCAGCGTCATAGACGACGACAGGGGGATACGAGAGACCCAGTACTTC
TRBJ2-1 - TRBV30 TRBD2 CAWRTSGSHNEQFF TGTGCCTGGAGGACTAGCGGGAGCCACAATGAGCAGTTCTTC
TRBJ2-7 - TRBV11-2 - CASSLDRQGYEQYF TGTGCCAGCAGCTTAGACAGGCAGGGCTACGAGCAGTACTTC